This T cell receptor beta chain was observed in a study of blood T cell repertoires in COVID-19. Study information: Some COVID-19 samples were acute and others convalescent; all came from the United States, Italy and Spain.

The CDR3 sequence is 13 residues long. The germline V gene encodes CDR1 MNHEY and CDR2 SVGAGI. The V gene lost 7 bases and the J gene lost 2 bases, with 10 bases spanning the gap. This clone appeared a single time. In the original analysis: Amplification of reference gene primers was used by the study to estimate nucleated cell counts. Clones were sequenced by immunoSEQ multiplex PCR, and TCRdb holds only the in-frame ones, with some missing. V and J calls and clone size follow that table, whereas D and trimming were derived from the DNA. The sample lists some 190,000 clones; 84% were seen once. This chain connects TRBV6-5 to TRBJ2-3, with D perhaps TRBD2 (5 bases). The clonotype was recovered from a woman aged 30 to 39 who had been exposed to COVID-19. The source material was PBMCs or T cells enriched from blood (not recorded which). The CDR3 loop is CASTQEDTDTQYF. In DNA, the CDR3 is TGTGCCAGCACTCAGGAGGACACAGATACGCAGTATTTT.